This paragraph reports one T cell receptor (beta chain). Antigen specificity is unknown. Moderate-to-severe activity, CAS ≥3, NOSPECS ≥4 and duration under 3 months were recorded for donors with ophthalmopathy. From fresh peripheral blood, 10 ml in volume, the PBMCs were obtained. The source of the sample is a study of Graves' ophthalmopathy and Graves' hyperthyroidism. Study at large: Pretreatment peripheral blood was obtained at initial diagnosis.

Findings and caveats of the study: The model forecast ophthalmopathy progression, reaching over 70% sensitivity and less than 75% specificity.

The CDR3 runs to 17 residues. Germline lookup yields CDR1 SQVTM and CDR2 ANQGSEA. V was shortened by 0 bases and J by 1 base, with 13 bases between the two germline ends. Amplification of TCR beta CDR3 regions used RNA transcripts. HTBI primers were employed in first-round RT-PCR, then a second-round multiplex PCR followed. MiXCR, applied by TCRdb to the multiplex PCR reads, yields one record per CDR3 protein. The sample holds approximately 700,000 distinct CDR3 sequences, approximately 39% seen once. The sequence derives from an adult man with Graves' ophthalmopathy. V gene TRBV29-1 combines with J gene TRBJ2-6, with D maybe TRBD1 (6 bases). Material for sequencing was peripheral blood. The CDR3 spells CSVEDGTIQSGANVLTF. The DNA of the CDR3 is TGCAGCGTTGAAGACGGGACAATCCAATCTGGGGCCAACGTCCTGACTTTC. The whole variable domain, filled in from reference TRBV29-1 and TRBJ2-6, reads SAVISQKPSRDICQRGTSLTIQCQVDSQVTMMFWYRQQPGQSLTLIATANQGSEATYESGFVIDKFPISRPNLTFSTLTVSNMSPEDSSIYLCSVEDGTIQSGANVLTFGAGSRLTVL.